This T cell receptor beta chain is drawn from a study of shared clonotypes between healthy human individuals. For the study at large: A couple of female and three male donors aged 18 to 49 were enrolled.

Germline V gene sequence: CDR1 LNHNV, CDR2 YYDKDF (reference sequence). The V and J ends lost 0 bases and 3 bases respectively, with 13 bases between them. This CDR3 region has 16 residues. TCRdb's copy holds only in-frame clones and misses some; the assay was immunoSEQ multiplex PCR. The sample has 300,000 or so clones, approximately 79% seen once; the top ten hold over 9%. The clonotype was recovered from a man younger than 45 in good health. The chain links TRBV15 to TRBJ2-3; D is possibly TRBD2 (5 bases). The sequencing sample was made of memory CD4+ T cells sorted from blood. The subset denotes: CD45RA-negative fraction. The CDR3 coding sequence is TGTGCCACCAGCAGAGACGGGGTGGCCCAAACAGATACGCAGTATTTT. Amino acids: CATSRDGVAQTDTQYF.